This TCR beta chain was sequenced during a study of cytomegalovirus exposure and HLA in healthy donors. PCR involved 60 Vbeta and 13 Jbeta primers. Clones were sequenced by immunoSEQ multiplex PCR, and TCRdb holds only the in-frame ones, with some missing. The repertoire holds around 110,000 clones, with 75% to 85% as singletons. Germline V gene lookup returns CDR1 GTSNPN and CDR2 SVGIG (reference sequence). With V trimmed by 5 bases and J by 7 bases, 10 bases remained unmatched. The CDR3 loop spans 14 amino acids. Sequencing input: PBMCs. The TCR was taken from a man younger than 45 in good health and CMV-seropositive. V is TRBV30 and J is TRBJ2-2; 7 bases agree with TRBD1. The chain's CDR3 is CAWVTGKLGGELFF. The CDR3 DNA is TGTGCCTGGGTGACAGGGAAACTTGGCGGGGAGCTGTTTTTT.